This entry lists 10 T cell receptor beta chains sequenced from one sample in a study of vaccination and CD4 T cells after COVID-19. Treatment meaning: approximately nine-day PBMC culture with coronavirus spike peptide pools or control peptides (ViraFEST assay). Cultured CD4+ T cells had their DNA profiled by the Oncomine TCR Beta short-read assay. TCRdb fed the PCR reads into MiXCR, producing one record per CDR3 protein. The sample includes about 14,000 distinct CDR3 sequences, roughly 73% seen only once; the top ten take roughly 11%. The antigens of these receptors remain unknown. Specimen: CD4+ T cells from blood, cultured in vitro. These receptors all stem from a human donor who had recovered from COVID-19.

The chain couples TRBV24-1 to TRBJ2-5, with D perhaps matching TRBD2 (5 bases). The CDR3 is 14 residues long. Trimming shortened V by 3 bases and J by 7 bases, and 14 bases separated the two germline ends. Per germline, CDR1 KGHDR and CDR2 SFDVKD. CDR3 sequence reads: CATSDTRERRTQYF. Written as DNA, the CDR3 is TGTGCCACCAGTGATACCCGGGAACGGAGGACCCAGTACTTC.

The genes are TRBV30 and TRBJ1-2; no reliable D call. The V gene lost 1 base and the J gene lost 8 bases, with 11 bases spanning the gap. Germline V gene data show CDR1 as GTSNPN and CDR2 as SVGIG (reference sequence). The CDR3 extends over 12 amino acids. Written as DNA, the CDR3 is TGTGCCTGGAGTGCCCCAGCGAGGGGCTACACCTTC. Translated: CAWSAPARGYTF. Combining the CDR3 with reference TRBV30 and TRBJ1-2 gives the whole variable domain SQTIHQWPATLVQPVGSPLSLECTVEGTSNPNLYWYRQAAGRGLQLLFYSVGIGQISSEVPQNLSASRPQDRQFILSSKKLLLSDSGFYLCAWSAPARGYTFGSGTRLTVV.

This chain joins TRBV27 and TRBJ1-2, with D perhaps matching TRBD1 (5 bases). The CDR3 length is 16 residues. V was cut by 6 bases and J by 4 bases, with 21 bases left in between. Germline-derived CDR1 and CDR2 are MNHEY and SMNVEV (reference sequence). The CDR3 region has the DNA TGTGCCAGCAGCCGCGCTGGGGCGAGAATATCCTATGGCTACACCTTC. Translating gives CASSRAGARISYGYTF.

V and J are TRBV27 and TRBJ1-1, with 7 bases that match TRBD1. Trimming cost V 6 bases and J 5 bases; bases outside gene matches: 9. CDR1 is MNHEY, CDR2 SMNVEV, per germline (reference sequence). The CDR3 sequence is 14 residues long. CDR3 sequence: CASSPDRVWTEAFF. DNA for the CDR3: TGTGCCAGCAGCCCTGACAGGGTTTGGACTGAAGCTTTCTTT.

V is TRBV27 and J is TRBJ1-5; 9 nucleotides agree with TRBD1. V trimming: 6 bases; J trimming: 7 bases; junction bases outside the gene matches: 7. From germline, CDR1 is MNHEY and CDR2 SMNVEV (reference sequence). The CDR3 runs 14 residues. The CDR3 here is CASRRDRDGQPQHF. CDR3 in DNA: TGTGCCAGCAGAAGGGACAGGGATGGCCAGCCCCAGCATTTT.

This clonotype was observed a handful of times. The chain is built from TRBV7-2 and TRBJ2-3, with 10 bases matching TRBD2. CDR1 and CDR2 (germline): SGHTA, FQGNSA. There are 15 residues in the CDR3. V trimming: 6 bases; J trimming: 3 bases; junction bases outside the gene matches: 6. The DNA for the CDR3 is TGTGCCAGCAGGGAACTAGCGGGGCGTACAGATACGCAGTATTTT. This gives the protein CASRELAGRTDTQYF.

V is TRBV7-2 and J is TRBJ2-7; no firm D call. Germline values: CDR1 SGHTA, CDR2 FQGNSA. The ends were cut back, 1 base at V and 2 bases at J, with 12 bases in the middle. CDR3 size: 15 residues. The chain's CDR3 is CASSLVWSSTYEQYF. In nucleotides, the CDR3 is TGTGCCAGCAGCTTAGTTTGGAGTAGCACCTACGAGCAGTACTTC.

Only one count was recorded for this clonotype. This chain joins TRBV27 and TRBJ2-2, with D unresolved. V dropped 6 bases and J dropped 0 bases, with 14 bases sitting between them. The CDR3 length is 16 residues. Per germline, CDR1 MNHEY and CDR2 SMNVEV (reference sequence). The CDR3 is CASRKRAAANTGELFF. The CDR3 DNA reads TGTGCCAGCAGGAAAAGGGCCGCCGCGAACACCGGGGAGCTGTTTTTT.

CDR3 amino acids: CASSRGRGSYNEQFF. The CDR3 bases are TGTGCCAGCAGCAGGGGGAGGGGGTCCTACAATGAGCAGTTCTTC. This chain connects TRBV6-1 to TRBJ2-1; D could derive from TRBD1 or TRBD2 (7 bases each). Between the trimmed V and J ends, which lost 6 bases and 1 base, there was a span of 13 bases. Germline values: CDR1 MNHNS, CDR2 SASEGT. CDR3 size: 15 residues.

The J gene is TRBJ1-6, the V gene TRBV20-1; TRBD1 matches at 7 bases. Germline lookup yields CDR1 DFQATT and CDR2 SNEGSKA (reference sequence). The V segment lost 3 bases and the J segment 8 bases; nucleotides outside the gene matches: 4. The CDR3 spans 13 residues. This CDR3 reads CSASSQGDSPLHF. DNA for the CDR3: TGCAGTGCTAGTAGCCAGGGGGATTCACCCCTCCACTTT.